The present T cell receptor (beta chain) was sequenced within a study of blood T cell repertoires in COVID-19. In the study overall: Nucleic acid was either cDNA or gDNA, and it came from T cells, B-cell-depleted T cells, or PBMCs.

TCRdb keeps only in-frame clones here, not all; method: immunoSEQ multiplex PCR. Counted here are around 95,000 clones, about 84% occurring once; the ten biggest clones make up about 11%. CDR1 and CDR2 from the germline V gene are LNHDA and SQIVND (reference sequence). The CDR3 is 15 residues long. V trimming: 5 bases; J trimming: 1 base; junction bases outside the gene matches: 3. J is TRBJ2-5 and V is TRBV19; 11 positions agree with TRBD1. The sample taken for sequencing was peripheral blood. This receptor was obtained from a woman of 80 years or more with acute or convalescent COVID-19. The CDR3 here is CASSLGQGVQETQYF. CDR3 nucleotide sequence: TGTGCCAGTAGTCTGGGACAGGGGGTCCAAGAGACCCAGTACTTC.